The clone carrying this T cell receptor (beta chain) was seen a single time. The data stem from a study of sequential checkpoint blockade in melanoma. Study-level information: Arm A got nivolumab then ipilimumab; arm B the reverse, 1:1.

Method: immunoSEQ multiplex PCR; TCRdb's copy keeps in-frame clones and lacks some. The sample yields about 13,000 clones, roughly four fifths seen once. As for treatment: randomized to nivolumab then ipilimumab (arm A) or the reverse (arm B). None of the patients previously received DNA-damaging chemotherapy. Sorted cells were live CD3+CD8+, lacking CD19 and CD56, from PBMCs. Germline V gene data show CDR1 as LGHNA and CDR2 as YSLEER. With V trimmed by 4 bases and J by 5 bases, 5 bases remained unmatched. CDR3 size: 13 residues. The source is a human donor with melanoma. The chain is built from TRBV4-3 and TRBJ2-7, with TRBD2 identical over 7 bases. Sequencing was performed on CD8+ T cells sorted from blood (inferred from file names), taken from a patient given nivolumab and ipilimumab in sequence. CDR3 DNA sequence: TGCGCCAGCAGCCGAGGGAGGGAACACGAGCAGTACTTC. Amino acids: CASSRGREHEQYF.